The 27 T cell receptor beta chains in this list originate from one sample, sequenced in a study of blood T cell repertoires in COVID-19 (dated by TCRdb to the early 2020s). Library method: the immunoSEQ multiplex PCR assay. The source is immuneACCESS, and TCRdb retained only in-frame sequences with V and J called. Part of the clones is not carried over; for the studies checked, unresolved V genes explain less than half of this, and the remainder is unexplained. The table for this sample lists fewer than 95,000 clones; more than 80% of them were counted only once. The top ten clonotypes cover 0.77% of the sample. Sequenced input: peripheral blood. These receptors came from a woman aged 80 or over with acute or convalescent COVID-19.

The chain recombines TRBV7-9 with TRBJ1-1; D ambiguous. This CDR3 is built from 18 residues. CDR1 and CDR2 (germline): SEHNR, FQNEAQ (reference sequence). Trimming pared 0 bases from V and 1 base from J, leaving 18 bases between. The CDR3: CASSLALWARESNTEAFF. The CDR3 DNA is TGTGCCAGCAGCTTAGCGTTATGGGCACGGGAATCGAACACTGAAGCTTTCTTT.

The rearrangement joins TRBV9 to TRBJ1-6; 7 nucleotides align to TRBD1. The CDR3 runs to 15 residues. Germline V gene lookup returns CDR1 SGDLS and CDR2 YYNGEE. V dropped 2 bases and J dropped 7; count of bases not matched to a gene: 6. The CDR3 loop is CASSVTQGENSPLHF. In nucleotides, the CDR3 is TGTGCCAGCAGCGTTACTCAGGGGGAAAATTCACCCCTCCACTTT. Supplemented by reference TRBV9 and TRBJ1-6, the full variable domain reads DSGVTQTPKHLITATGQRVTLRCSPRSGDLSVYWYQQSLDQGLQFLIQYYNGEERAKGNILERFSAQQFPDLHSELNLSSLELGDSALYFCASSVTQGENSPLHFGNGTRLTVT.

The chain links TRBV7-9 to TRBJ2-2, with 7 bases aligning to TRBD1. CDR1 is SEHNR, CDR2 FQNEAQ, per germline (reference sequence). Trimming at V came to 2 bases and at J to 1 base, leaving 1 base not matched to a gene. This CDR3 has 15 amino acids. Written as DNA, the CDR3 is TGTGCCAGCAGCTTACGACAGGGGAACACCGGGGAGCTGTTTTTT. It translates to CASSLRQGNTGELFF.

V and J are TRBV6-2 or TRBV6-3 and TRBJ1-2; the D is unclear. Germline V gene data show CDR1 as MNHEY and CDR2 as SVGEGT. With 7 bases removed from V and 2 bases from J, the gap between germline ends came to 14 bases. The CDR3 totals 14 residues. The CDR3 DNA reads as TGTGCCAGCACCCCTGGAGGCGGCAACTATGGCTACACCTTC. This translates into CASTPGGGNYGYTF.

The chain employs TRBV5-1 and TRBJ2-1; 7 nucleotides agree with TRBD1. Trimming at V came to 4 bases and at J to 6 bases, leaving 13 bases not matched to a gene. The V gene's germline CDR1 is SGHRS and CDR2 YFSETQ. The CDR3 length is 16 residues. The CDR3 DNA reads TGCGCCAGCAGCCTCAGCCCGACAGGGCTGGGCAATGAGCAGTTCTTC. Its protein is CASSLSPTGLGNEQFF.

The chain carries TRBV11-2 and TRBJ2-7, with 10 nucleotides matching TRBD1. The CDR3 has 16 amino acids. The V and J ends lost 1 base and 1 base, in that order; junction bases with no gene match: 4. Germline V gives CDR1 SGHAT, CDR2 FQNNGV. CDR3 DNA: TGTGCCAGCAGCTTAGTCCTGGGACAGGGGTCCTACGAGCAGTACTTC. Amino acid sequence: CASSLVLGQGSYEQYF.

The DNA for the CDR3 is TGTGCCAGCAGTGGACTAGCGGGAACGGGAGAGACCCAGTACTTC. It yields the protein CASSGLAGTGETQYF. This chain joins TRBV27 and TRBJ2-5; the match to TRBD2 covers 12 bases. Trimming took 5 bases from V and 4 from J; bases not matched to a gene: 5. Germline V gene lookup returns CDR1 MNHEY and CDR2 SMNVEV (reference sequence). This CDR3 is 15 amino acids long.

J is TRBJ1-1 and V is TRBV19; 7 bases line up with TRBD1. After removal of 3 bases from V and 0 bases from J, the junction contained 7 bases not matched to a gene. The CDR3 is made up of 16 amino acids. CDR1 and CDR2 (germline): LNHDA, SQIVND (reference sequence). The CDR3 here is CASSMRPGGMNTEAFF. CDR3 nucleotides: TGTGCCAGTAGTATGAGGCCAGGGGGGATGAACACTGAAGCTTTCTTT.

The gene calls are TRBV3-1 (or the pseudogene TRBV3-2) and TRBJ1-6; 7 nucleotides line up with TRBD1. The germline gives CDR1 LGHDT, CDR2 YNNKEL (reference sequence). V lost 6 bases to trimming and J lost 6 bases; unmatched junction nucleotides: 2. The CDR3 is 13 residues long. CDR3 nucleotide sequence: TGTGCCAGCAGACAGGGGCCTAATTCACCCCTCCACTTT. This encodes CASRQGPNSPLHF.

The chain has TRBV10-2 and TRBJ2-5; D is undetermined. This CDR3 comprises 12 residues. CDR1 is WSHSY and CDR2 is SAAADI in the germline V gene. V lost 0 bases to trimming and J lost 5 bases, with 4 bases between them. DNA of the CDR3: TGCGCCAGCAGTGAGTCTCGGGAGACCCAGTACTTC. This gives the protein CASSESRETQYF.

V usage is TRBV19 and J usage is TRBJ1-2; TRBD1 aligns across 9 bases. The V gene's germline CDR1 is LNHDA and CDR2 SQIVND (reference sequence). V was pared by 8 bases and J by 3 bases, with 13 bases of the junction left unmatched. CDR3 length: 16 residues. CDR3 region: CASLGQGYLLDYGYTF. The CDR3, as DNA: TGTGCCAGTCTGGGACAGGGTTATCTTTTGGACTATGGCTACACCTTC. The variable domain in full, with the rest retrieved from reference TRBV19 and TRBJ1-2, is DGGITQSPKYLFRKEGQNVTLSCEQNLNHDAMYWYRQDPGQGLRLIYYSQIVNDFQKGDIAEGYSVSREKKESFPLTVTSAQKNPTAFYLCASLGQGYLLDYGYTFGSGTRLTVV.

The V gene is TRBV28, the J gene TRBJ1-2; 7 nucleotides match TRBD1. Trimming at V came to 5 bases and at J to 5 bases, leaving 8 bases not matched to a gene. The CDR3 contains 14 residues. The V gene's germline CDR1 is MDHEN and CDR2 SYDVKM. Here the CDR3 reads CASSAGTAFYGYTF. The CDR3, as DNA: TGTGCCAGCAGTGCCGGGACAGCCTTTTATGGCTACACCTTC.

The V and J genes are TRBV6-5 and TRBJ1-2; 8 nucleotides line up with TRBD1. Germline lookup yields CDR1 MNHEY and CDR2 SVGAGI. The junction had 1 base not matched to a gene; V was cut back by 0 bases and J by 4 bases. The length of the CDR3 is 14 residues. The CDR3 DNA follows: TGTGCCAGCAGTTACTCCACAGGGGGCTATGGCTACACCTTC. This translates into CASSYSTGGYGYTF.

V usage is TRBV18 and J usage is TRBJ1-1; a weak D match, TRBD1 (5 bases). Germline V gives CDR1 KGHSH, CDR2 LQKENI. This CDR3 is built from 13 residues. With 6 bases removed from V and 1 base from J, the gap between germline ends came to 9 bases. The CDR3 region has the DNA TGTGCCAGCTCCCGGGACTCGAACACTGAAGCTTTCTTT. This codes for CASSRDSNTEAFF.

The chain combines TRBV5-6 with TRBJ2-3; 10 bases match TRBD2. The junction had 2 bases not matched to a gene; V was cut back by 1 base and J by 3 bases. Germline loops: CDR1 SGHDT, CDR2 YYEEEE. This CDR3 has 15 residues. Written as DNA, the CDR3 is TGTGCCAGCAGCTTGCCGGGACTAGCGACAGATACGCAGTATTTT. This gives the protein CASSLPGLATDTQYF.

This chain uses TRBV4-2 with TRBJ2-5; 8 nucleotides line up with TRBD2. Germline trimming cut 2 bases from V and 4 bases from J; bases unmatched to any gene: 12. CDR1 and CDR2 from the germline V gene are LGHNA and YNFKEQ. The CDR3 is made up of 17 amino acids. The chain's CDR3 is CASSQLMSGGRGETQYF. CDR3 bases: TGTGCCAGCAGCCAATTAATGAGCGGGGGAAGGGGAGAGACCCAGTACTTC.

This rearrangement joins TRBV5-8 to TRBJ1-2; 9 bases align to TRBD1. Germline values: CDR1 SGHTS, CDR2 YDEGEE. The CDR3 runs to 14 residues. The V gene end was trimmed by 2 bases and the J gene end by 3 bases; junction bases not matched to a gene: 2. Here the CDR3 DNA reads TGTGCCAGCAGCTTCGACAGGGGGGACTATGGCTACACCTTC. As protein: CASSFDRGDYGYTF.

V usage is TRBV4-2 and J usage is TRBJ2-2; D unclear. The germline CDR1 and CDR2 sequences are LGHNA and YNFKEQ. The length of the CDR3 is 13 residues. With 1 base removed from V and 7 bases from J, the gap between germline ends came to 7 bases. The CDR3 bases are TGTGCCAGCAGCCAAGCCAGCGACGGGGAGCTGTTTTTT. It is translated as CASSQASDGELFF.

A word on this clone: The sample holds other DNA sequences that translate to the same CDR3. J is TRBJ2-7 and V is TRBV10-1; 8 bases are shared with TRBD1. Germline values: CDR1 WNHNN, CDR2 SYGVQD (reference sequence). This CDR3 has 13 amino acids. Losses at the gene ends were 6 bases for V and 9 bases for J; bases not matched to a gene: 10. CDR3 residues: CASSGQGSSGQYF. CDR3 in DNA: TGCGCCAGCAGCGGACAGGGTTCCTCTGGGCAGTACTTC.

This chain connects TRBV18 to TRBJ1-1, with 10 positions matching TRBD1. With V trimmed by 3 bases and J by 5 bases, 3 bases remained unmatched. Per the germline V gene, CDR1 is KGHSH and CDR2 is LQKENI. The CDR3 is 14 amino acids. DNA of the CDR3: TGTGCCAGCTCACCCGGGACAGGGGCTACTGAAGCTTTCTTT. Translation: CASSPGTGATEAFF.

This clone was counted once. J is TRBJ1-2 and V is TRBV6-2 or TRBV6-3; 7 bases agree with TRBD1. Germline V CDR1 and CDR2: MNHEY, SVGEGT. This CDR3 is built from 15 residues. The trim removed 5 bases at V and 4 bases at J, leaving 10 bases unmatched. This chain's CDR3 is CASSLLAGTAYGYTF. CDR3 nucleotides: TGTGCCAGCAGTCTTCTAGCTGGGACAGCCTATGGCTACACCTTC.

The genes are TRBV29-1 and TRBJ2-2; 9 bases match TRBD2. Germline CDR1 and CDR2: SQVTM and ANQGSEA. With V trimmed by 6 bases and J by 0 bases, 8 bases remained unmatched. The CDR3 loop spans 16 amino acids. Here the CDR3 reads CSVGTSPPTNTGELFF. CDR3 sequence (DNA): TGCAGCGTGGGGACTAGCCCACCCACGAACACCGGGGAGCTGTTTTTT.

V gene TRBV9 combines with J gene TRBJ1-1; D perhaps matches TRBD1 (6 bases). V was trimmed by 0 bases and J by 9 bases, leaving 9 bases between them. Germline V gene lookup returns CDR1 SGDLS and CDR2 YYNGEE. The CDR3 has 12 residues. The CDR3 sequence is CASSVADSQAFF. Here the CDR3 DNA reads TGTGCCAGCAGCGTAGCGGACAGCCAAGCTTTCTTT.

CDR3 nucleotide sequence: TGTGCCAGCACCCGGACAGGGGAGAGCTACGAGCAGTACTTC. Translation: CASTRTGESYEQYF. V gene TRBV6-6 combines with J gene TRBJ2-7, with TRBD1 matching over 9 bases. Trimming cost V 7 bases and J 3 bases; bases outside gene matches: 7. Looked up from germline, CDR1 is MNHNY and CDR2 is SVGAGI (reference sequence). This CDR3 contains 14 residues.

This clone was found once. The chain has TRBV12-5 and TRBJ1-3; D call uncertain. The CDR3 is 18 amino acids. Trimming shortened V by 0 bases and J by 0 bases, and 15 bases separated the two germline ends. Germline lookup yields CDR1 LGHNT and CDR2 FRNRAP. The CDR3 DNA reads as TGTGCTAGTGGTTTGGTACTCTTGGCAGGTAACTCTGGAAACACCATATATTTT. The encoded protein is CASGLVLLAGNSGNTIYF.

The rearrangement uses TRBV2 and TRBJ1-5; D remains unclear. Trimming left V 6 bases short and J 6 bases short, with 21 bases between. The germline CDR1 and CDR2 sequences are SNHLY and FYNNEI. The CDR3 extends over 16 amino acids. CDR3 residues: CASSPSGWRSSQPQHF. As DNA, the CDR3 is TGTGCCAGCAGCCCTTCGGGTTGGCGATCGAGTCAGCCCCAGCATTTT.

This clone was seen only a few times. The rearrangement uses TRBV10-1 and TRBJ2-1, with TRBD2 matching over 11 bases. J was trimmed by 3 bases and V by 3 bases; bases with no gene match: 4. This CDR3 spans 16 amino acids. Looked up from germline, CDR1 is WNHNN and CDR2 is SYGVQD (reference sequence). As DNA, the CDR3 is TGCGCCAGCAGTGAATATACTAGCGGGGGCTACAATGAGCAGTTCTTC. Amino acid sequence: CASSEYTSGGYNEQFF.